Detailed here is one TCR beta chain. Antigen unknown. J was trimmed by 6 bases and V by 1 base; bases with no gene match: 12. The CDR3 runs 17 residues. Germline values: CDR1 SEHNR, CDR2 FQNEAQ (reference sequence). Produced via immunoSEQ multiplex PCR; TCRdb's table is partial and in-frame only. This table holds around 190,000 clones, 85% found once. Separation from the roughly 670-subject first cohort characterized the roughly 110-subject validation cohort, to which the donors belonged. This sample stems from a study of cytomegalovirus exposure and HLA in healthy donors. General observations from the study: A list of approximately 160 TCR beta chains associated with cytomegalovirus was given. The finding came from a later analysis; first-cohort TCR clusters tended to co-occur in the roughly 120 validation repertoires.

What was sequenced was PBMCs. This receptor was obtained from a man between 18 and 29 years old in good health and CMV-seropositive. The chain couples TRBV7-9 to TRBJ2-3, with 8 bases aligning to TRBD2. The CDR3 region is CASSLDRGGGLADTQYF. The CDR3 DNA reads as TGTGCCAGCAGCTTAGATCGGGGCGGGGGGCTGGCGGATACGCAGTATTTT.